This TCR beta chain was found in a study of T cell repertoires in cytomegalovirus infection (dated by TCRdb to the late 2010s). A note on the overall study: The HLA type of each donor mattered for the analysis, because public TCR beta signatures pointed to carriage of CMV infection along with the matching HLA type.

TCRdb records Illumina HiSeq 1500 as the sequencer. TCRdb reran the public reads through fastp at Q25 and MiXCR, keeping productive beta chains. Each entry is one CDR3 protein sequence, shown with its most common DNA and genes. The sample yields around 250,000 distinct CDR3 sequences; approximately 15% were counted once. The top ten hold approximately 51% of the sample. Comment on this clonotype: Which antigen it targets is not known. Base qualities are not recorded, but no much larger clone differs from it by a single base.

Study-level results and caveats: Cumulative frequency of public TCR beta family members discriminated carriers of CMV infection plus the relevant HLA type in this cohort and an independent approximately 360-donor cohort. The ex vivo response was dominated by HLA-C-restricted CMV-specific TCR beta clonotypes, which also provided the single most frequent clonotype in two of eight donors.

The specimen was CD8+ T cells from PBMCs. This sequence was found in a human donor in good health (CMV status not recorded). Some clones in this sample may be carry-over from other donors' samples.

The nucleotide sequence reads TGTGCCAGCAGTCTTACCGGGGACTACATCGAGCAGTTCTTC. This yields the protein CASSLTGDYIEQFF. The chain joins TRBV28 to TRBJ2-1; 7 central nucleotides agree with TRBD2. Including cysteine and phenylalanine, the CDR3 has 14 amino acids. Only CDR3 DNA is held: 42 bases, read in frame from base 1. Ends trimmed: V by 5 bases, J by 10 bases; bases unmatched to a gene: 11. Looking up the germline V gene yields CDR1 MDHEN and CDR2 SYDVKM.